These 17 T cell receptor beta chains were all obtained from the same sample, sequenced in a study of memory CD4+ T cells and cytomegalovirus serostatus. Assay: immunoSEQ multiplex PCR; the TCRdb copy retains only in-frame clones and omits some. The top ten hold 0.5% to 0.8% of the sample, which has around 30,000 clones, approximately 72% seen once. The sort gate was single viable CD3+CD4+CD8-CD45RO+ cells for memory CD4+ T cells. The material sequenced was memory CD4+ T cells from blood. The source is an adult in good health and CMV-seronegative. Some clones in this sample may be carry-over from other donors' samples.

This chain uses TRBV6-1 with TRBJ2-2; D possibly corresponds to TRBD1 (5 bases). V was pared by 6 bases and J by 1 base, with 9 bases between. From germline, CDR1 is MNHNS and CDR2 SASEGT. This CDR3 contains 14 residues. The CDR3 DNA reads TGTGCCAGCAGAGGGGTTAGGAACACCGGGGAGCTGTTTTTT. Residues: CASRGVRNTGELFF.

The gene calls are TRBV11-1 and TRBJ2-7, with 9 nucleotides matching TRBD1. V shed 2 bases and J 10 bases; nucleotides not matched to a gene: 9. CDR3 length: 14 amino acids. Germline V CDR1 and CDR2: SGHAT, FQDESV (reference sequence). This CDR3 is CASSLWDREASQYF. Written as DNA, the CDR3 is TGTGCCAGCAGCTTATGGGACAGGGAGGCGAGCCAGTACTTC. Filled out from reference TRBV11-1 and TRBJ2-7, the complete variable domain reads EAEVAQSPRYKITEKSQAVAFWCDPISGHATLYWYRQILGQGPELLVQFQDESVVDDSQLPKDRFSAERLKGVDSTLKIQPAELGDSAMYLCASSLWDREASQYFGPGTRLTVT.

This clone was seen a handful of times. This chain uses TRBV19 with TRBJ1-6; 8 nucleotides match TRBD1. V shed 1 base and J 10 bases; nucleotides not matched to a gene: 12. This CDR3 has 17 amino acids. In germline, CDR1 is LNHDA, CDR2 SQIVND (reference sequence). The CDR3, as DNA: TGTGCCAGTAGTATAGCCCGGCGGACAGGGTCGGGGTCACCCCTCCACTTT. Protein sequence: CASSIARRTGSGSPLHF.

This sequence joins TRBV11-3 and TRBJ1-6; maybe TRBD1 (6 bases). V was trimmed by 2 bases and J by 10 bases, leaving 12 bases between them. From germline, CDR1 is SGHNT and CDR2 YENEEA. There are 14 residues in the CDR3. Here the CDR3 DNA reads TGTGCCAGCAGCTTAAGGGAGGGGGACTCACCCCTCCACTTT. This encodes CASSLREGDSPLHF.

This clone turned up a few times. The chain uses TRBV11-2 and TRBJ1-4, with TRBD1 identical over 8 bases. Germline CDR1 and CDR2: SGHAT and FQNNGV. The CDR3 length is 17 residues. Unmatched junction bases numbered 14, after V lost 6 bases and J lost 5 bases. The CDR3 here is CASSPTTGVFLNEKLFF. DNA of the CDR3: TGTGCCAGCAGTCCTACGACAGGGGTATTTCTCAATGAAAAACTGTTTTTT.

This clone was counted a few times. The chain links TRBV27 to TRBJ1-6; D might be TRBD1 (6 bases). Per the germline V gene, CDR1 is MNHEY and CDR2 is SMNVEV (reference sequence). CDR3 size: 12 residues. V dropped 6 bases and J dropped 10 bases, with 10 bases sitting between them. In DNA form, the CDR3 reads TGTGCCAGCAGCAGGGGTCTATCACCCCTCCACTTT. Translation: CASSRGLSPLHF.

This chain connects TRBV5-1 to TRBJ2-3; 11 bases fit TRBD2. The CDR3 consists of 15 residues. CDR1 SGHRS and CDR2 YFSETQ come from the germline V gene. V dropped 4 bases and J dropped 2; count of bases not matched to a gene: 3. The CDR3 coding sequence is TGCGCCAGCAGCCTAGCGGGGGGTCCCACAGATACGCAGTATTTT. As protein: CASSLAGGPTDTQYF.

The V and J genes are TRBV2 and TRBJ1-1; the D gene is possibly TRBD1 (5 bases). V lost 7 bases, J lost 4 bases, and 25 bases lay in between. Per the germline V gene, CDR1 is SNHLY and CDR2 is FYNNEI. The CDR3 is 17 residues long. The CDR3 sequence: CASIRDPVNSGGTEAFF. For the CDR3, the DNA is TGTGCCAGCATTCGGGATCCAGTAAATAGTGGGGGCACTGAAGCTTTCTTT.

V is TRBV5-4 and J is TRBJ2-5; 8 positions match TRBD2. CDR1 SGHNT and CDR2 YYREEE come from the germline V gene (reference sequence). Unmatched junction bases numbered 6, after V lost 0 bases and J lost 5 bases. CDR3 length: 15 residues. The CDR3: CASSLASGGRETQYF. CDR3 nucleotides: TGTGCCAGCAGCTTGGCCAGCGGGGGTCGCGAGACCCAGTACTTC.

This sequence joins TRBV29-1 and TRBJ1-1; D gene ambiguous. The CDR3 is 12 residues long. CDR1 is SQVTM and CDR2 is ANQGSEA in the germline V gene. V lost 5 bases, J lost 5 bases, and 12 bases lay in between. CDR3 protein: CSVSGLGTEAFF. For the CDR3, the DNA is TGCAGCGTTTCGGGCCTCGGGACTGAAGCTTTCTTT.

The V and J genes are TRBV7-2 and TRBJ2-1; a possible D gene is TRBD1 (5 bases). V was shortened by 6 bases and J by 2 bases, with 11 bases between the two germline ends. The CDR3 covers 14 residues. CDR1 is SGHTA and CDR2 is FQGNSA in the germline V gene. DNA of the CDR3: TGTGCCAGCAGGACAGCTCCAACCTACAATGAGCAGTTCTTC. This sequence encodes CASRTAPTYNEQFF.

This chain uses TRBV7-9 with TRBJ2-7; D remains unclear. V was cut by 3 bases and J by 3 bases, with 6 bases left in between. The CDR3 totals 12 residues. The germline CDR1 and CDR2 sequences are SEHNR and FQNEAQ (reference sequence). The CDR3, as DNA: TGTGCCAGCAGCTTGGGCTTCTACGAGCAGTACTTC. Translation: CASSLGFYEQYF. Based on the CDR3 plus reference TRBV7-9 and TRBJ2-7, the full variable domain is DTGVSQNPRHKITKRGQNVTFRCDPISEHNRLYWYRQTLGQGPEFLTYFQNEAQLEKSRLLSDRFSAERPKGSFSTLEIQRTEQGDSAMYLCASSLGFYEQYFGPGTRLTVT.

This clone was observed once. V is TRBV10-3 and J is TRBJ2-7; D unclear. The CDR3 is made up of 13 amino acids. Germline assignment: CDR1 ENHRY and CDR2 SYGVKD. Deletions cut 4 bases from V and 5 bases from J, with 12 bases between. Here the CDR3 reads CAISGHSRHEQYF. The CDR3 coding sequence is TGTGCCATCAGTGGACATTCTAGGCACGAGCAGTACTTC.

The chain links TRBV4-2 to TRBJ2-1; a possible D gene is TRBD1 (6 bases). The CDR3 extends over 16 amino acids. The germline V and J ends were trimmed by 3 bases and 3 bases, with 15 bases remaining between them. Germline V gene lookup returns CDR1 LGHNA and CDR2 YNFKEQ. The CDR3 protein is CASSQDSDSFYNEQFF. CDR3 bases: TGTGCCAGCAGCCAGGACTCGGACAGCTTCTACAATGAGCAGTTCTTC.

CDR3 nucleotide sequence: TGTGCCAGCAGCATCTCTTTTGACAGGGGGCAGACTGAAGCTTTCTTT. It yields the protein CASSISFDRGQTEAFF. The gene calls are TRBV11-2 and TRBJ1-1, with 10 bases fitting TRBD1. J was trimmed by 5 bases and V by 5 bases; bases with no gene match: 11. Germline assignment: CDR1 SGHAT and CDR2 FQNNGV. The CDR3 has 16 residues.

V gene TRBV5-4 combines with J gene TRBJ1-6; unclear D gene. The CDR3 runs to 14 residues. Germline CDR1 reads SGHNT; CDR2 reads YYREEE (reference sequence). V was pared by 4 bases and J by 2 bases, with 7 bases between. The CDR3 protein is CASSHNAYNSPLHF. In DNA, the CDR3 is TGTGCCAGCAGCCATAACGCCTATAATTCACCCCTCCACTTT.

V gene TRBV6-4 combines with J gene TRBJ2-3; D perhaps matches TRBD1 (5 bases). V gave up 4 bases and J gave up 6 bases, with 14 bases separating them. This CDR3 has 14 amino acids. Germline V gene sequence: CDR1 MRHNA, CDR2 SNTAGT. CDR3 in amino acids: CASSGQGSEDTQYF. The DNA of the CDR3 is TGTGCCAGCAGTGGGCAGGGAAGCGAGGATACGCAGTATTTT.